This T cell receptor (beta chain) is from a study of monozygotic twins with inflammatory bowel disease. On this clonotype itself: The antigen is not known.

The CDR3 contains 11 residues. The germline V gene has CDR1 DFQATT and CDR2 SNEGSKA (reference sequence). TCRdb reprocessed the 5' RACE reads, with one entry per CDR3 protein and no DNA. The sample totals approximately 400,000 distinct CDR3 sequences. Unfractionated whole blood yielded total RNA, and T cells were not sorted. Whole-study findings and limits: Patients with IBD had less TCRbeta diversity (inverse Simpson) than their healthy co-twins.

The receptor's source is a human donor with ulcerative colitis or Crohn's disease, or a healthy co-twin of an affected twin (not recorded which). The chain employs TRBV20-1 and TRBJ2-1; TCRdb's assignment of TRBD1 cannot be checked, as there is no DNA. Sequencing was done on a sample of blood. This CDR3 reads CSAARENEQFF.